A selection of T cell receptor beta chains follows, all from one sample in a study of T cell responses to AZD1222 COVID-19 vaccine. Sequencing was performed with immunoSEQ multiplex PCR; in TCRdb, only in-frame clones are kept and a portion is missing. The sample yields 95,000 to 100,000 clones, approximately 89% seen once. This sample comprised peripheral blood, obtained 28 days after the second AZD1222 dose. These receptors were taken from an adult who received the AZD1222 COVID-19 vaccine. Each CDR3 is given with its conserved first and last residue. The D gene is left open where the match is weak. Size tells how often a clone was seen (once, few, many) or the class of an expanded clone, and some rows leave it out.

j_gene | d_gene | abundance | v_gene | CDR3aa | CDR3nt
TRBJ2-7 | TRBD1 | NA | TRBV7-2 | CASSLSPGTGEQYF | TGTGCCAGCAGCTTATCCCCTGGGACAGGCGAGCAGTACTTC
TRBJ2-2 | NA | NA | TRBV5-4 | CASSLDVATGELFF | TGTGCCAGCAGCTTGGACGTGGCGACCGGGGAGCTGTTTTTT
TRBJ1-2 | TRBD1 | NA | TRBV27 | CASSYRGRDYGYTF | TGTGCCAGCAGCTACAGGGGTAGGGACTATGGCTACACCTTC
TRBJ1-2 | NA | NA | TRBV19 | CASSSSGYGYTF | TGTGCCAGTAGTTCATCAGGCTATGGCTACACCTTC
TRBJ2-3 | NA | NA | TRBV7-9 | CASSFAGRTDTQYF | TGTGCCAGCAGCTTTGCAGGGCGCACAGATACGCAGTATTTT
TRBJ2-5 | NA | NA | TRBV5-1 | CASSLGASVEETQYF | TGCGCCAGCAGCTTGGGTGCTAGCGTAGAAGAGACCCAGTACTTC
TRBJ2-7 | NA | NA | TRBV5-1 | CASSFDGLDNEQYF | TGCGCCAGCAGCTTCGACGGGCTAGATAACGAGCAGTACTTC
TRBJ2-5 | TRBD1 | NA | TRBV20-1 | CSAGQGETQYF | TGCAGTGCTGGACAGGGGGAGACCCAGTACTTC
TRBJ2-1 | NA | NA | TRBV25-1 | CASSEEQYNEQFF | TGTGCCAGCAGTGAAGAACAGTACAATGAGCAGTTCTTC
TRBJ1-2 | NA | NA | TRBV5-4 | CASSLQSSGYTF | TGTGCCAGCAGCCTACAGTCCTCTGGCTACACCTTC
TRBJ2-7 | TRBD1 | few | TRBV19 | CASSWDSQTSYEQYF | TGTGCCAGTAGCTGGGACAGCCAGACCTCCTACGAGCAGTACTTC
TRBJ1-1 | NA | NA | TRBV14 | CASSPYFRVMNTEAFF | TGTGCCAGCAGCCCATACTTCCGGGTCATGAACACTGAAGCTTTCTTT
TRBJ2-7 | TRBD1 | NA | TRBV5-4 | CASSSRTGGNYEQYF | TGTGCCAGCAGCTCCCGGACAGGGGGTAACTACGAGCAGTACTTC
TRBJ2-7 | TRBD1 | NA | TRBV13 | CASSLWDSSYEQYF | TGTGCCAGCAGCTTATGGGACAGTTCCTACGAGCAGTACTTC
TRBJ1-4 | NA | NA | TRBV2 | CASSEARADNEKLFF | TGTGCCAGCAGTGAAGCGCGGGCAGACAATGAAAAACTGTTTTTT
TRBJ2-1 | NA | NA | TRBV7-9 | CASSPDHNEQFF | TGTGCCAGCAGCCCTGACCACAATGAGCAGTTCTTC
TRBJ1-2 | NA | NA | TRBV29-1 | CSVERGMNYGYTF | TGCAGCGTTGAAAGAGGGATGAACTATGGCTACACCTTC
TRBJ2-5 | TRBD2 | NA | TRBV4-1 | CASSRGGGTPRETQYF | TGCGCCAGCAGCCGGGGCGGGGGAACACCTCGGGAGACCCAGTACTTC
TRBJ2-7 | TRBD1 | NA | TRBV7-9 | CASSFSGDREHRQYF | TGTGCCAGCAGCTTCTCCGGCGACAGGGAGCATCGGCAGTACTTC
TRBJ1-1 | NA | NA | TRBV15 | CATSRDKGTGTEAFF | TGTGCCACCAGCAGAGATAAAGGGACTGGCACTGAAGCTTTCTTT
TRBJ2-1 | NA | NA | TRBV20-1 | CMADAYNEQFF | TGCATGGCGGACGCCTACAATGAGCAGTTCTTC
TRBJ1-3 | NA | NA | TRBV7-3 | CARDRLSSGNTIYF | TGTGCCAGGGACAGACTGAGCTCTGGAAACACCATATATTTT
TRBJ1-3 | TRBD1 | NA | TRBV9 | CASSGSPTGAGNTIYF | TGTGCCAGCAGCGGTAGTCCGACAGGGGCTGGAAACACCATATATTTT
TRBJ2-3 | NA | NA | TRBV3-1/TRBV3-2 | CASSHRDLGDTQYF | TGTGCCAGCAGCCACCGGGACCTAGGGGATACGCAGTATTTT
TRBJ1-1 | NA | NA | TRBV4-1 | CASSLTGETEAFF | TGCGCCAGCAGCCTTACGGGGGAAACTGAAGCTTTCTTT
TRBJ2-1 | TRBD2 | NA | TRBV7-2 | CASSPRVGLAGLEEQFF | TGTGCCAGCAGCCCTAGGGTGGGGCTAGCGGGACTGGAAGAGCAGTTCTTC
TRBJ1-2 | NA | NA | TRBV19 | CASSIDPALRSYTF | TGTGCCAGTAGTATCGATCCGGCCCTGAGGAGCTACACCTTC
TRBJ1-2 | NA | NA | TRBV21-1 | CASSNHPGGYTF | TGTGCCAGCAGCAACCACCCCGGGGGCTACACCTTC
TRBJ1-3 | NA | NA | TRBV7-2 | CASSLSGNTIYF | TGTGCCAGCAGCTTGTCCGGAAACACCATATATTTT
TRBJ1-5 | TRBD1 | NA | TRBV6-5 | CASRPDRGGNQPQHF | TGTGCCAGCAGACCGGACAGGGGAGGCAATCAGCCCCAGCATTTT
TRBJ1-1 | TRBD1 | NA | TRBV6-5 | CASRMGQLTEAFF | TGTGCCAGCAGGATGGGACAGCTCACTGAAGCTTTCTTT
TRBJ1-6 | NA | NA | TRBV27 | CASSLRDLRDLHF | TGTGCCAGCAGTTTACGGGACCTCAGGGACCTCCACTTT
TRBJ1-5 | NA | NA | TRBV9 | CASSGEGGQPQHF | TGTGCCAGCAGCGGGGAAGGCGGTCAGCCCCAGCATTTT
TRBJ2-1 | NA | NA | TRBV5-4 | CASSPARYNEQFF | TGTGCCAGCAGCCCGGCTAGATACAATGAGCAGTTCTTC
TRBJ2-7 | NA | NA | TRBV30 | CAWSRVEGSAEQYF | TGTGCCTGGAGTCGGGTGGAGGGATCTGCCGAGCAGTACTTC
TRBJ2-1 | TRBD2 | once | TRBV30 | CAWSPGLARPNEQFF | TGTGCCTGGAGTCCGGGACTAGCGAGACCAAATGAGCAGTTCTTC
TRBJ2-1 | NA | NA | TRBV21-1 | CASSKGIHREGSYNEQFF | TGTGCCAGCAGCAAAGGCATACACAGGGAGGGCTCCTACAATGAGCAGTTCTTC
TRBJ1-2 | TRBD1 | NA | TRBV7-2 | CASSLTGGRVYGYTF | TGTGCCAGCAGCTTAACAGGGGGCAGAGTATATGGCTACACCTTC
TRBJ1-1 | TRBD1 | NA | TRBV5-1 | CASSSRTGDLAFF | TGCGCCAGCAGCTCTAGGACAGGGGATTTGGCTTTCTTT
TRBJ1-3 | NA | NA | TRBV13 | CASSLSGMRAGNTIYF | TGTGCCAGCAGCTTATCGGGGATGAGAGCAGGAAACACCATATATTTT
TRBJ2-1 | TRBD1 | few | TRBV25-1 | CASSEYPGTAQFF | TGTGCCAGCAGTGAATACCCCGGGACAGCGCAGTTCTTC
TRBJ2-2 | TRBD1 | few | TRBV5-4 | CASSIQGAGGELFF | TGTGCCAGCAGCATCCAGGGGGCAGGCGGGGAGCTGTTTTTT
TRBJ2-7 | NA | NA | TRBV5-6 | CASSVLGTLSYEQYF | TGTGCCAGCAGCGTCCTTGGGACACTGTCCTACGAGCAGTACTTC
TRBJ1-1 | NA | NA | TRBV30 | CAWSVGLTPTSGAFF | TGTGCCTGGAGTGTAGGTCTCACCCCGACTAGCGGAGCTTTCTTT
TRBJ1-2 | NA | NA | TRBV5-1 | CASSLRAGDGYTF | TGCGCCAGCAGCCTCCGGGCAGGGGACGGCTACACCTTC
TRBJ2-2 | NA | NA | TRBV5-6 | CASSLVPDSNTGELFF | TGTGCCAGCAGCTTGGTTCCGGATTCGAACACCGGGGAGCTGTTTTTT